Presented here are 2 T cell receptor beta chains from one specimen sequenced in a study of tumor and adjacent non-tumor tissue in lung cancer. A modified ARM-PCR protocol with three rounds of nested PCR amplified TCRbeta. TCRdb reprocessed the multiplex PCR reads with MiXCR, giving one entry per CDR3 protein. The table includes 130,000 or so distinct CDR3 sequences, 66% detected once. No cell sorting was done before RNA was extracted from the tissue. The sequencing input was lung tumor tissue. The source of these receptors is a man younger than 45 with non-small cell lung cancer.

The chain links TRBV29-1 to TRBJ2-4; D is ambiguous. The CDR3 totals 13 residues. The germline gives CDR1 SQVTM, CDR2 ANQGSEA. The CDR3: CRAEAWAKNIQYF. CDR3 DNA sequence: TGCAGGGCCGAGGCATGGGCCAAAAACATTCAGTACTTC.

J is TRBJ2-1 and V is TRBV5-1; 11 bases align to TRBD2. Looked up from germline, CDR1 is SGHRS and CDR2 is YFSETQ. The V gene end was trimmed by 0 bases and the J gene end by 4 bases; junction bases not matched to a gene: 0. This CDR3 is built from 15 residues. CDR3 nucleotide sequence: TGCGCCAGCAGCTTGGTAGCGGGAGGGTACAATGAGCAGTTCTTC. Its protein product is CASSLVAGGYNEQFF.